These T cell receptor beta chains were read from a single sample in a study of healthy donors' naive CD4 and CD8 T cells. TCRdb re-derived calls from the reads in MiXCR, one entry per CDR3 protein. The sample carries 200,000 or so distinct CDR3 sequences, 74% recorded once. Sequencing was done on a sample of naive CD4+ and CD8+ T cells sorted from blood, pooled from several donors. The receptors come from a pool of human donors in good health; the sample pools cells from several healthy donors. Both conserved end residues are part of each CDR3. The D gene is left open where the match is weak. The size entry is marked missing in some rows and otherwise reads once, few, many or a size class.

CDR3: CSVEPGVGNEQFF
DNA: TGCAGCGTTGAGCCAGGGGTGGGCAATGAGCAGTTCTTC
V: TRBV29-1
size: -
length: 13
J: TRBJ2-1
D: -

CDR3: CASSLRSSDEQYF
DNA: TGTGCCAGCAGTTTAAGGTCTAGCGACGAGCAGTACTTC
V: TRBV12-3/TRBV12-4
size: -
length: 13
J: TRBJ2-7
D: -

CDR3: CASSVGQGYSGNTIYF
DNA: TGTGCCAGCAGTGTCGGACAGGGGTACTCTGGAAACACCATATATTTT
V: TRBV27
size: -
length: 16
J: TRBJ1-3
D: TRBD1

CDR3: CASSQSSRGISTRTNEQFF
DNA: TGCGCCAGCAGCCAGAGTTCGCGGGGTATCAGTACCCGTACCAATGAGCAGTTCTTC
V: TRBV4-1
size: -
length: 19
J: TRBJ2-1
D: -

CDR3: CASSDRYEQYF
DNA: TGTGCCAGCAGTGACCGGTACGAGCAGTACTTC
V: TRBV28
size: -
length: 11
J: TRBJ2-7
D: -

CDR3: CASSTFTRSSTDTQYF
DNA: TGTGCCAGCAGCACATTCACTAGATCCAGCACAGATACGCAGTATTTT
V: TRBV2
size: -
length: 16
J: TRBJ2-3
D: -

CDR3: CSGTTSFTDTQYF
DNA: TGCAGCGGGACTACCTCTTTCACAGATACGCAGTATTTT
V: TRBV29-1
size: -
length: 13
J: TRBJ2-3
D: -

CDR3: CASTFGADGTQPQHF
DNA: -
V: TRBV12-3/TRBV12-4
size: -
length: 15
J: TRBJ1-5
D: -

CDR3: CASSPQGQETQYF
DNA: TGTGCCAGCAGCCCACAGGGGCAAGAGACCCAGTACTTC
V: TRBV5-6
size: -
length: 13
J: TRBJ2-5
D: TRBD1

CDR3: CASSQDVKVWRQGFYEQYF
DNA: TGTGCCAGCAGCCAAGATGTAAAAGTTTGGCGGCAGGGGTTCTACGAGCAGTACTTC
V: TRBV4-3
size: -
length: 19
J: TRBJ2-7
D: -

CDR3: CASSYDGNTIYF
DNA: TGTGCCAGCAGTTACGATGGAAACACCATATATTTT
V: TRBV6-1
size: few
length: 12
J: TRBJ1-3
D: -

CDR3: CASSSIGDVGLAEAFF
DNA: TGCGCCAGCAGCTCCATCGGAGATGTGGGTTTGGCTGAAGCTTTCTTT
V: TRBV5-1
size: -
length: 16
J: TRBJ1-1
D: -

CDR3: CASSLGVSATKNIQYF
DNA: TGCGCCAGCAGCTTGGGGGTTTCTGCAACCAAAAACATTCAGTACTTC
V: TRBV5-1
size: few
length: 16
J: TRBJ2-4
D: -

CDR3: CASGSGRQTGELFF
DNA: TGTGCCAGCGGGAGCGGGAGGCAAACCGGGGAGCTGTTTTTT
V: TRBV21-1
size: -
length: 14
J: TRBJ2-2
D: -

CDR3: CSAADSPSYGYTF
DNA: TGCAGCGCCGCCGACAGCCCCTCCTATGGCTACACCTTC
V: TRBV29-1
size: -
length: 13
J: TRBJ1-2
D: -

CDR3: CASSLSVWDRTYEQYF
DNA: TGTGCCAGCAGTTTATCAGTTTGGGACCGGACCTACGAGCAGTACTTC
V: TRBV27
size: -
length: 16
J: TRBJ2-7
D: -

CDR3: CASMGTGKYTIYF
DNA: TGTGCCAGCATGGGGACAGGGAAGTACACCATATATTTT
V: TRBV28
size: -
length: 13
J: TRBJ1-3
D: TRBD1

CDR3: CAGTGIRNYGYTF
DNA: TGTGCCGGAACAGGAATTCGAAACTATGGCTACACCTTC
V: TRBV30
size: few
length: 13
J: TRBJ1-2
D: -

CDR3: CSVRRTSGRYNEQFF
DNA: TGCAGCGTGCGCCGTACTAGCGGTCGTTACAATGAGCAGTTCTTC
V: TRBV29-1
size: -
length: 15
J: TRBJ2-1
D: TRBD2

CDR3: CASSDDGVGGTQYF
DNA: TGTGCCAGCAGTGACGACGGGGTTGGAGGGACCCAGTACTTC
V: TRBV6-5
size: -
length: 14
J: TRBJ2-5
D: -

CDR3: CSVGSGRAHNEQFF
DNA: TGCAGCGTGGGTAGCGGGAGGGCCCACAATGAGCAGTTCTTC
V: TRBV29-1
size: -
length: 14
J: TRBJ2-1
D: TRBD2

CDR3: CASRVAAEDDSPLHF
DNA: TGTGCCAGCAGGGTCGCGGCAGAGGACGATTCACCCCTCCACTTT
V: TRBV27
size: few
length: 15
J: TRBJ1-6
D: -

CDR3: CASSSLASKNIQYF
DNA: TGTGCCAGCAGTTCGCTAGCATCCAAAAACATTCAGTACTTC
V: TRBV6-5
size: -
length: 14
J: TRBJ2-4
D: -

CDR3: CASSFEGDSGNTIYF
DNA: TGCGCCAGCAGCTTTGAGGGCGACTCTGGAAACACCATATATTTT
V: TRBV5-1
size: -
length: 15
J: TRBJ1-3
D: -

CDR3: CAWSLLQGRTEAFF
DNA: TGTGCCTGGAGTTTACTGCAGGGTAGAACTGAAGCTTTCTTT
V: TRBV30
size: -
length: 14
J: TRBJ1-1
D: -

CDR3: CASSTSGPYNEQFF
DNA: TGTGCCAGCAGCACTAGCGGCCCCTACAATGAGCAGTTCTTC
V: TRBV27
size: few
length: 14
J: TRBJ2-1
D: TRBD2

CDR3: CASSRLAGGSTDTQYF
DNA: TGTGCCAGCAGTAGACTAGCGGGAGGGAGCACAGATACGCAGTATTTT
V: TRBV27
size: -
length: 16
J: TRBJ2-3
D: TRBD2

CDR3: CASSFQGSYEQYF
DNA: TGTGCCAGCAGTTTCCAGGGGTCCTACGAGCAGTACTTC
V: TRBV27
size: -
length: 13
J: TRBJ2-7
D: -

CDR3: CASSLSGGTTDTQYF
DNA: TGTGCCAGCAGCTTGAGCGGGGGGACCACAGATACGCAGTATTTT
V: TRBV5-4
size: -
length: 15
J: TRBJ2-3
D: TRBD2

CDR3: CSVGTRNTEAFF
DNA: TGCAGCGTTGGTACGAGGAACACTGAAGCTTTCTTT
V: TRBV29-1
size: once
length: 12
J: TRBJ1-1
D: -

CDR3: CASSGLPGQGLDGYTF
DNA: TGTGCCAGCAGTGGGCTACCGGGACAGGGTTTGGATGGCTACACCTTC
V: TRBV6-5
size: -
length: 16
J: TRBJ1-2
D: TRBD1

CDR3: CASSLEGENEQYF
DNA: TGTGCCAGCAGCTTGGAAGGGGAGAACGAGCAGTACTTC
V: TRBV5-6
size: few
length: 13
J: TRBJ2-7
D: -

CDR3: CASSSIGSRNNEQFF
DNA: TGTGCCAGCAGCTCAATCGGCAGTCGGAACAATGAGCAGTTCTTC
V: TRBV5-6
size: -
length: 15
J: TRBJ2-1
D: -